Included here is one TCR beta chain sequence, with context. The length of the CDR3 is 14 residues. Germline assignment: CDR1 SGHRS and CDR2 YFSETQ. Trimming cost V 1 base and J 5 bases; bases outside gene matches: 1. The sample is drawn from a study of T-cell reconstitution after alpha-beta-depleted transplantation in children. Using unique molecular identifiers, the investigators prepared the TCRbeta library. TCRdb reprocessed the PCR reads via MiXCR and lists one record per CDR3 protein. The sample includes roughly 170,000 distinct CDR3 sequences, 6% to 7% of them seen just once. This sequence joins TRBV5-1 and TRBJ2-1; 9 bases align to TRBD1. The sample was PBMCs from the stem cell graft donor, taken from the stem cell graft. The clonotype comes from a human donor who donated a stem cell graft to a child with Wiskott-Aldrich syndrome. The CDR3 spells CASSLRTGDNEQFF. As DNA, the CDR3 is TGCGCCAGCAGCTTGCGGACAGGGGACAATGAGCAGTTCTTC.